Each of the 17 T cell receptor beta chains below was sequenced from the same sample in a study of T cells in Graves' hyperthyroidism and ophthalmopathy. Amplification of TCR beta CDR3 regions was performed using RNA transcripts as template. A set of HTBI primers served as the primers for a first-round RT-PCR of the TCR CDR3. Each CDR3 protein is one row after TCRdb ran MiXCR on the multiplex PCR reads. The sample lists about 520,000 distinct CDR3 sequences; around a quarter were seen once. The specimen sequenced was blood. These receptors all come from a woman aged 30 to 39 with Graves' ophthalmopathy.

Only a few counts were recorded for this clonotype. The chain carries TRBV27 and TRBJ1-1; 9 nucleotides align to TRBD1. There are 17 residues in the CDR3. Trimming took 6 bases from V and 6 from J; bases not matched to a gene: 17. Germline values: CDR1 MNHEY, CDR2 SMNVEV (reference sequence). The DNA of the CDR3 is TGTGCCAGCAGAATGAGACTTCTGGGACAGGGAAACCCTGAAGCTTTCTTT. It encodes CASRMRLLGQGNPEAFF.

This clonotype was seen many times. The chain has TRBV12-3 or TRBV12-4 and TRBJ1-3, with unresolved D. The CDR3 extends over 14 amino acids. V lost 3 bases and J 4 bases, leaving 10 bases between the germline ends. The CDR3 DNA reads TGTGCCAGCAGTTTGAACCTCGAGGGAAACACCATATATTTT. Protein product: CASSLNLEGNTIYF.

This clonotype was found many times. The rearrangement uses TRBV20-1 and TRBJ1-3, with no clear D. The CDR3 sequence is 14 residues long. V was clipped by 0 bases and J by 3 bases, with 9 bases between them. Germline V gene lookup returns CDR1 DFQATT and CDR2 SNEGSKA (reference sequence). The CDR3 region has the DNA TGCAGTGCTAGAGAACCCCGCATTGGAAACACCATATATTTT. Translation gives CSAREPRIGNTIYF.

The rearrangement links TRBV9 to TRBJ1-2; 9 bases agree with TRBD1. The length of the CDR3 is 17 residues. CDR1 is SGDLS, CDR2 YYNGEE, per germline. The J segment lost 6 bases and the V segment lost 0 bases, leaving 12 bases of the junction unmatched. The CDR3 here is CASSVVPQGAAMDGYTF. The CDR3 DNA sequence: TGTGCCAGCAGCGTAGTCCCACAGGGGGCGGCTATGGATGGCTACACCTTC.

The chain combines TRBV7-2 with TRBJ1-2; no firm D call. Trimming removed 5 bases from V and 0 bases from J, with 7 bases in between. This CDR3 is built from 13 residues. From germline, CDR1 is SGHTA and CDR2 FQGNSA. CDR3 region: CASSASSNYGYTF. CDR3 DNA sequence: TGTGCCAGCAGCGCCTCTTCTAACTATGGCTACACCTTC.

The rearrangement links TRBV12-3 or TRBV12-4 to TRBJ2-2; 16 bases fit TRBD2. This CDR3 is built from 18 residues. J lost 5 bases, V lost 8 bases, and 11 bases had no gene match. The CDR3 loop reads CASQSPGLAGGRTGELFF. The CDR3 DNA reads as TGTGCCAGCCAATCCCCGGGACTAGCGGGGGGGCGGACCGGGGAGCTGTTTTTT.

The chain combines TRBV2 with TRBJ2-7; either TRBD1 or TRBD2 may fit D (5 bases each). V was cut by 6 bases and J by 3 bases, with 15 bases left in between. CDR3 length: 14 amino acids. Germline V CDR1 and CDR2: SNHLY, FYNNEI. The CDR3 DNA reads as TGTGCCAGCAGCACGGGACGGGGATTCTACGAGCAGTACTTC. Translation gives CASSTGRGFYEQYF.

This clonotype was recorded at least ten times. The chain links TRBV12-3 or TRBV12-4 to TRBJ2-5; D might be TRBD2 (6 bases). V lost 4 bases to trimming and J lost 5 bases, with 11 bases between them. The CDR3 is 13 residues long. The CDR3 reads CASSSVSGETQYF. The CDR3 nucleotides are TGTGCCAGCAGTTCTGTGAGCGGGGAGACCCAGTACTTC.

The gene calls are TRBV2 and TRBJ1-4; D is possibly TRBD1 (6 bases). Deletions cut 9 bases from V and 8 bases from J, with 13 bases between. The CDR3 is 12 residues long. Germline V lookup: CDR1 SNHLY, CDR2 FYNNEI. CDR3 residues: CARQGFQEKLFF. CDR3 DNA sequence: TGTGCCAGACAGGGATTTCAGGAAAAACTGTTTTTT.

The V gene is TRBV20-1, the J gene TRBJ1-2, with D unclear. Germline CDR1 reads DFQATT; CDR2 reads SNEGSKA (reference sequence). Trimming stripped 0 bases from V and 8 bases from J, with 16 bases between. This CDR3 is 14 amino acids long. For the CDR3, the DNA is TGCAGTGCTAGAGATCCACTGGGGTCCTACGGCTACACCTTC. Translation gives CSARDPLGSYGYTF.

This clonotype occurred many times. The rearrangement uses TRBV10-3 and TRBJ2-5; the match to TRBD2 covers 8 bases. The CDR3 length is 16 residues. The V segment lost 6 bases and the J segment 1 base; nucleotides outside the gene matches: 10. The germline CDR1 and CDR2 sequences are ENHRY and SYGVKD. The CDR3 is CAIRIGVAGSQETQYF. CDR3 sequence (DNA): TGTGCCATCAGAATCGGGGTAGCGGGGTCCCAAGAGACCCAGTACTTC.

Many counts were recorded for this clonotype. The chain recombines TRBV15 with TRBJ1-5, with D unresolved. V lost 1 base and J lost 4, with 8 bases in between. CDR3 length: 14 residues. Germline CDR1 reads LNHNV; CDR2 reads YYDKDF (reference sequence). CDR3 residues: CATSRGAANQPQHF. As DNA, the CDR3 is TGTGCCACCAGCAGAGGGGCGGCTAATCAGCCCCAGCATTTT.

This clonotype was counted at least ten times. The chain links TRBV6-5 to TRBJ2-7; 8 bases agree with TRBD1. The CDR3 extends over 12 amino acids. Germline lookup yields CDR1 MNHEY and CDR2 SVGAGI. V shed 6 bases and J 9 bases; nucleotides not matched to a gene: 7. The CDR3 reads CASRSTGDGQYF. CDR3 in DNA: TGTGCCAGCAGGTCGACAGGGGATGGGCAGTACTTC.

The chain joins TRBV3-1 to TRBJ2-6; no clear D. The V gene lost 5 bases and the J gene lost 0 bases, with 11 bases spanning the gap. Germline CDR1 is LGHDT and CDR2 is YNNKEL (reference sequence). The CDR3 length is 16 residues. The DNA of the CDR3 is TGTGCCAGCAGCACACGTCCGGTCTCTGGGGCCAACGTCCTGACTTTC. Translated, it gives CASSTRPVSGANVLTF. Combining the CDR3 with reference TRBV3-1 and TRBJ2-6 gives the whole variable domain DTAVSQTPKYLVTQMGNDKSIKCEQNLGHDTMYWYKQDSKKFLKIMFSYNNKELIINETVPNRFSPKSPDKAHLNLHINSLELGDSAVYFCASSTRPVSGANVLTFGAGSRLTVL.

This clonotype was recorded many times. This rearrangement joins TRBV27 to TRBJ2-7; 8 nucleotides agree with TRBD2. Losses at the gene ends were 2 bases for V and 7 bases for J; bases not matched to a gene: 7. CDR3 length equals 14 residues. CDR1 and CDR2 from the germline V gene are MNHEY and SMNVEV (reference sequence). The CDR3 DNA reads TGTGCCAGCAGTTTAGGGGACCGGGAGGGAGAGCAGTACTTC. It yields the protein CASSLGDREGEQYF.

There are many counts of this clonotype. The chain combines TRBV20-1 with TRBJ2-4; D is unresolved. The germline gives CDR1 DFQATT, CDR2 SNEGSKA (reference sequence). V dropped 7 bases and J dropped 0 bases, with 16 bases sitting between them. The CDR3 sequence is 15 residues long. The CDR3 loop is CSVSGGVIAKNIQYF. CDR3 nucleotide sequence: TGCAGTGTCAGTGGTGGGGTGATAGCCAAAAACATTCAGTACTTC.

This clonotype was seen repeatedly, ten times or more. J is TRBJ2-5 and V is TRBV30; 8 nucleotides agree with TRBD2. Trimming took 4 bases from V and 5 from J; bases not matched to a gene: 12. The CDR3 extends over 15 amino acids. CDR1 is GTSNPN and CDR2 is SVGIG in the germline V gene (reference sequence). In DNA, the CDR3 is TGTGCCTGGAAGGCCTTAGCGGGAATAAGGGAGACCCAGTACTTC. This sequence encodes CAWKALAGIRETQYF.